What follows is one TCR beta chain and its context. Its antigen remains unknown. This entry is derived from a study of PD-L1 blockade in urothelial cancer. As for the study in general: Patients took up atezolizumab in the mid-2010s at 1,200 mg intravenously every 3 weeks.

Samples spanned pretreatment and treatment, with 1 to 8 time points per patient. Profiled with immunoSEQ multiplex PCR; TCRdb holds only in-frame clones, not every one. The profile shows fewer than 45,000 clones, roughly 80% of them singletons. General study points: In blood at 3 weeks, tumor-associated clones expanded more among patients with durable benefit.

This specimen was PBMCs, taken around atezolizumab (anti-PD-L1) treatment. The origin of this receptor is a man between 65 and 79 years old with urothelial cancer.

DNA for the CDR3: TGTGCCAGCAGCCAAGCAGGGGGGTATCGGTACTTC. This sequence encodes CASSQAGGYRYF. This chain joins TRBV14 and TRBJ2-7; the D gene is possibly TRBD1 (7 bases). The CDR3 loop spans 12 amino acids. Trimming cost V 1 base and J 12 bases, with 13 bases left between them. CDR1 is SGHDN, CDR2 FVKESK, per germline.